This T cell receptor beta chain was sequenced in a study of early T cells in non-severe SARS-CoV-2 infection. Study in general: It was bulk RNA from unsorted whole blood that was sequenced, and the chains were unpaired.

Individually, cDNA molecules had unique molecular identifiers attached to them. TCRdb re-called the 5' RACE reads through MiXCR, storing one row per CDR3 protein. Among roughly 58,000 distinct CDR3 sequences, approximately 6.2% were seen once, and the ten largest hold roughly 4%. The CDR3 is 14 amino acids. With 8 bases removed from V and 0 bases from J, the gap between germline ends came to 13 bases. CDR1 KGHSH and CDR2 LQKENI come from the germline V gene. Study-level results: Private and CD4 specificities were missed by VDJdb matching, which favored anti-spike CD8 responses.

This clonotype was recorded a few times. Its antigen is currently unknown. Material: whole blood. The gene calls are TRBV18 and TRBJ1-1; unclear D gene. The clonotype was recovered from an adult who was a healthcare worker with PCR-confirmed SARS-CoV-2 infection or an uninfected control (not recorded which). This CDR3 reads CASHLGRMNTEAFF. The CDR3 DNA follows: TGTGCCAGCCACCTTGGGCGCATGAACACTGAAGCTTTCTTT.